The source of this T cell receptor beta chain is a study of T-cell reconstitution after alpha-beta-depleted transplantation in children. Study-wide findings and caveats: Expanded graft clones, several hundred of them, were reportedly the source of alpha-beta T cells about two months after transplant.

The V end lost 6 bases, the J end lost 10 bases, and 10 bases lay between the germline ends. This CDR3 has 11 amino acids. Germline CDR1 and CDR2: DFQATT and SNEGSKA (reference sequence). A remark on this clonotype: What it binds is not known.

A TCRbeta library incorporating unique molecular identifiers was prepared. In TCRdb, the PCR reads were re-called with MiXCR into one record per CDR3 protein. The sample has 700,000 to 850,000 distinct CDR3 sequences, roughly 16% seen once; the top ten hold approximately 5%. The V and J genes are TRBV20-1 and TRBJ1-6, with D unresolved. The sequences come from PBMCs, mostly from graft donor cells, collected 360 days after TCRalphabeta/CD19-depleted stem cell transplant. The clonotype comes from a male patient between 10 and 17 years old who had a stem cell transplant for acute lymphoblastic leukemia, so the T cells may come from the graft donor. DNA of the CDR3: TGCAGTGCGGAGGGCGACTCACCCCTCCACTTT. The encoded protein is CSAEGDSPLHF.